What follows are 18 T cell receptor beta chains derived from one specimen sequenced in a study of blood T cell repertoires in COVID-19. Some clones are missing from TCRdb's copy, which holds only in-frame ones; the method was immunoSEQ multiplex PCR. The table records about 370,000 clones, roughly nine tenths of them present only once. The source material was PBMCs or T cells enriched from blood (not recorded which). The receptor source for this set is a man younger than 35 who had recovered from COVID-19.

This clone was recorded once. The rearrangement uses TRBV20-1 and TRBJ2-5; no clear D gene. Germline CDR1 DFQATT, CDR2 SNEGSKA (reference sequence). V gave up 6 bases and J gave up 5 bases, with 10 bases separating them. The CDR3 sequence is 11 residues long. The CDR3 region is CSAFPGETQYF. The CDR3 DNA is TGCAGTGCCTTCCCCGGGGAGACCCAGTACTTC.

The chain couples TRBV6-5 to TRBJ2-3; 14 bases line up with TRBD2. Germline trimming cut 6 bases from V and 5 bases from J; bases unmatched to any gene: 4. The CDR3 length is 15 residues. CDR1 and CDR2 from the germline V gene are MNHEY and SVGAGI. The DNA of the CDR3 is TGTGCCAGCAGACTCGGGACTAGCGGGGGAGATACGCAGTATTTT. Translating it yields CASRLGTSGGDTQYF.

This clone was detected only once. This chain connects TRBV19 to TRBJ1-2, with a possible D match to TRBD1 (5 bases). The CDR3 extends over 15 amino acids. CDR1 and CDR2 from the germline V gene are LNHDA and SQIVND (reference sequence). Trimming removed 7 bases at V and 7 bases at J, with 22 bases between. The CDR3 DNA reads as TGTGCCAGTATACCGGCTTCGGCAGGGCAGTCTGGCTACACCTTC. It translates to CASIPASAGQSGYTF.

The V gene is TRBV19, the J gene TRBJ1-5, with 10 positions matching TRBD1. Germline CDR1 is LNHDA and CDR2 is SQIVND (reference sequence). J was trimmed by 0 bases and V by 4 bases; bases with no gene match: 6. CDR3 length: 17 residues. As DNA, the CDR3 is TGTGCCAGTAGTAAAGGGACAGGGGCCTATAGCAATCAGCCCCAGCATTTT. Translating gives CASSKGTGAYSNQPQHF.

The V call is TRBV27, the J call TRBJ1-1, with 7 bases lining up with TRBD1. V was clipped by 5 bases and J by 0 bases; unmatched bases: 6. Germline CDR1 reads MNHEY; CDR2 reads SMNVEV (reference sequence). The CDR3 covers 15 residues. The CDR3 spells CASSPRQGLNTEAFF. CDR3 nucleotides: TGTGCCAGCAGTCCCCGACAGGGACTGAACACTGAAGCTTTCTTT.

V and J are TRBV4-2 and TRBJ2-7; TRBD1 is a possible D gene (5 bases). Trimming cost V 4 bases and J 5 bases, with 15 bases left between them. Per germline, CDR1 LGHNA and CDR2 YNFKEQ. CDR3 length equals 14 residues. This chain's CDR3 is CASSLTNEGDEQYF. Written as DNA, the CDR3 is TGTGCCAGCAGCCTGACCAACGAAGGGGACGAGCAGTACTTC.

This clone appeared once. The rearrangement uses TRBV4-1 and TRBJ2-7, with D perhaps TRBD2 (6 bases). There are 15 residues in the CDR3. Germline CDR1 is MGHRA and CDR2 is YSYEKL. V was cut by 3 bases and J by 4 bases, with 16 bases left in between. In nucleotides, the CDR3 is TGCGCCAGCAGCCAGAACACCGGGAGTATATACGAGCAGTACTTC. Translation gives CASSQNTGSIYEQYF.

This rearrangement joins TRBV2 to TRBJ2-3; TRBD2 aligns across 11 bases. V lost 2 bases, J lost 6 bases, and 10 bases stayed unmatched. From germline, CDR1 is SNHLY and CDR2 FYNNEI. The CDR3 has 17 amino acids. The CDR3 here is CASSENRLAGGGDTQYF. The CDR3 region has the DNA TGTGCCAGCAGTGAAAATAGGCTAGCGGGAGGTGGGGATACGCAGTATTTT.

The rearrangement uses TRBV5-4 and TRBJ2-1, with 14 bases matching TRBD2. V shed 3 bases and J 10 bases; nucleotides not matched to a gene: 6. The CDR3 spans 15 residues. The germline CDR1 and CDR2 sequences are SGHNT and YYREEE (reference sequence). CDR3 protein: CASSSRLAGGEEQFF. The DNA of the CDR3 is TGTGCCAGCAGCTCCCGACTAGCGGGAGGGGAGGAGCAGTTCTTC.

The chain combines TRBV5-1 with TRBJ1-2, with D maybe TRBD1 (6 bases). Germline V gene lookup returns CDR1 SGHRS and CDR2 YFSETQ. Trimming cost V 2 bases and J 5 bases, with 10 bases left between them. The CDR3 is made up of 13 amino acids. The CDR3 sequence is CASSFGQSYGYTF. The CDR3 DNA reads as TGCGCCAGCAGCTTCGGACAGTCGTATGGCTACACCTTC.

This clone was observed once. The chain is built from TRBV14 and TRBJ1-2; TRBD1 might be the D (6 bases). CDR1 and CDR2 from the germline V gene are SGHDN and FVKESK. The CDR3 length is 16 residues. V lost 4 bases and J 2 bases, leaving 17 bases between the germline ends. CDR3 bases: TGTGCCAGCAGCCGCGGACTAGGACAGATAAACTATGGCTACACCTTC. It yields the protein CASSRGLGQINYGYTF.

This clone was observed a few times. The chain recombines TRBV7-2 with TRBJ1-1, with TRBD1 as a possible D gene (6 bases). The germline V gene encodes CDR1 SGHTA and CDR2 FQGNSA. Trimming cost V 4 bases and J 0 bases, with 9 bases left between them. The CDR3 runs to 14 residues. The CDR3 protein is CASSSQGLNTEAFF. CDR3 coding DNA: TGTGCCAGCAGCTCACAGGGATTGAACACTGAAGCTTTCTTT.

The chain uses TRBV6-5 and TRBJ2-5, with D maybe TRBD1 (6 bases). CDR1 is MNHEY and CDR2 is SVGAGI in the germline V gene. With 2 bases removed from V and 5 bases from J, the gap between germline ends came to 15 bases. The CDR3 covers 15 residues. CDR3 amino acids: CASSYGGGFSETQYF. The DNA of the CDR3 is TGTGCCAGCAGTTACGGTGGGGGCTTCTCCGAGACCCAGTACTTC.

The gene calls are TRBV7-2 and TRBJ2-1, with D unresolved. Germline loops: CDR1 SGHTA, CDR2 FQGNSA. The CDR3 contains 13 residues. The germline V and J ends were trimmed by 4 bases and 5 bases, with 9 bases remaining between them. This CDR3 reads CASSSQQNNEQFF. DNA for the CDR3: TGTGCCAGCAGCTCACAGCAAAACAATGAGCAGTTCTTC.

Only one count was recorded for this clone. V usage is TRBV15 and J usage is TRBJ2-7, with D perhaps matching TRBD2 (7 bases). The CDR3 is 14 amino acids. V lost 3 bases, J lost 6 bases, and 15 bases lay in between. Germline V CDR1 and CDR2: LNHNV, YYDKDF (reference sequence). As DNA, the CDR3 is TGTGCCACCAGCAGGGATAAGGGGGGGCTCGAGCAGTACTTC. Residues: CATSRDKGGLEQYF.

With respect to this clone: Within the sample, other DNA sequences also encode this same CDR3. The rearrangement joins TRBV19 to TRBJ2-1; 11 positions agree with TRBD2. Germline V gene sequence: CDR1 LNHDA, CDR2 SQIVND (reference sequence). The CDR3 is 15 amino acids. V trimming: 3 bases; J trimming: 4 bases; junction bases outside the gene matches: 2. This CDR3 is CASSMTSGDYNEQFF. The DNA of the CDR3 is TGTGCCAGTAGTATGACTAGCGGGGATTACAATGAGCAGTTCTTC.

The rearrangement uses TRBV9 and TRBJ2-5, with 8 nucleotides matching TRBD2. CDR3 length: 14 residues. Trimming at V came to 0 bases and at J to 9 bases, leaving 7 bases not matched to a gene. CDR1 and CDR2 from the germline V gene are SGDLS and YYNGEE. CDR3 region: CASSVAGGPGAQYF. The DNA of the CDR3 is TGTGCCAGCAGCGTAGCGGGGGGGCCTGGGGCCCAGTACTTC.

The CDR3 DNA sequence: TGTGCCAGCAGACCTCGGGACAGGGGGTACGAGCAGTACTTC. Amino acid sequence: CASRPRDRGYEQYF. The chain uses TRBV2 and TRBJ2-7; TRBD1 matches at 11 bases. The CDR3 covers 14 residues. With 6 bases clipped from V and 4 bases from J, the junction kept 5 bases outside the gene matches. The germline CDR1 and CDR2 sequences are SNHLY and FYNNEI.